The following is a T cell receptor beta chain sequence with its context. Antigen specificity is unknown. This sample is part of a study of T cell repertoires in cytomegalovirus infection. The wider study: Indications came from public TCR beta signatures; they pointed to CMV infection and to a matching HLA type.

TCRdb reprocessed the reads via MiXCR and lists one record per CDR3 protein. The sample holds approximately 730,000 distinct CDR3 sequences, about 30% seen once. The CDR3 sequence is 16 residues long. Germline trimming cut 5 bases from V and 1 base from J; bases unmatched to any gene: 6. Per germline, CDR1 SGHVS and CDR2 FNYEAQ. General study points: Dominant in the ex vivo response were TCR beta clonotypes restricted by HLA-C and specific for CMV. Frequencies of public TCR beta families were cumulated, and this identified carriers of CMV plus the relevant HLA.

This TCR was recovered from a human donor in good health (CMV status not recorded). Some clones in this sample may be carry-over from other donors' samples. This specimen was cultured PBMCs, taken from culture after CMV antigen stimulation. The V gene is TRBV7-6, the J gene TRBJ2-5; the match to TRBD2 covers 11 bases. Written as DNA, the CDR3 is TGTGCCAGCAGCCCAGTAGCGGGAGGGACCCAAGAGACCCAGTACTTC. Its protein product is CASSPVAGGTQETQYF.